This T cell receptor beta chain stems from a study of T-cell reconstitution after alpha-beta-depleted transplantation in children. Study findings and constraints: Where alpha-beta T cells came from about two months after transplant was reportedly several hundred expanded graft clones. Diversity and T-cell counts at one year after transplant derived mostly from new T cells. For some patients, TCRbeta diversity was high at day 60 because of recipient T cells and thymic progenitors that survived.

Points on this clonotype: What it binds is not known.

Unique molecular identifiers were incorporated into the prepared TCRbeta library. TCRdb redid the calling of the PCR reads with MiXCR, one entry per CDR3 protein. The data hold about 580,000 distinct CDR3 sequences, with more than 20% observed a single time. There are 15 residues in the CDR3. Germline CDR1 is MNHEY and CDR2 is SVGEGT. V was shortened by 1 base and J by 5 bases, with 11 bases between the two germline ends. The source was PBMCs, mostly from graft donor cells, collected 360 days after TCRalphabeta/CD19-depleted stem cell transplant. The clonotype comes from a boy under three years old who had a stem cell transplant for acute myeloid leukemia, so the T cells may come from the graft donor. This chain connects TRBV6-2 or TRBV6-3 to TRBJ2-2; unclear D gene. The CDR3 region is CASSYYGFGTGELFF. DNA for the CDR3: TGTGCCAGCAGTTACTATGGATTCGGGACCGGGGAGCTGTTTTTT.